The 25 T cell receptor beta chains reported below all come from one sample, sequenced in a study of vaccination and CD4 T cells after COVID-19 (dated by TCRdb to between 2021 and 2024). Antigen specificity for these receptors is unknown. Library generation was performed with PCR. The reads were generated on an Illumina iSeq 100. DNA from cultured CD4+ T cells was subjected to TCR sequencing with the Oncomine TCR Beta short-read assay at the Johns Hopkins FTIC core. The public reads were quality trimmed at Q25 with fastp and then assembled into clones with MiXCR by TCRdb, keeping productive beta chains. One record per CDR3 amino acid sequence lists the most common genes and DNA. Within this sample are about 24,000 distinct CDR3 sequences, with around 62% of them counted one time only. 7% to 9.5% of the sample belongs to the ten largest clones. Explained via the paper, the treatment or condition label denotes: approximately 11-day PBMC culture with coronavirus spike peptide pools or control peptides (ViraFEST assay).

Sequences were obtained from CD4+ T cells from blood, cultured in vitro. Receptor source: a human donor who had recovered from COVID-19.

The chain has TRBV20-1 and TRBJ2-5; 9 bases map to TRBD1. With V trimmed by 5 bases and J by 5 bases, 12 bases remained unmatched. The CDR3 has 15 residues. The germline V gene has CDR1 DFQATT and CDR2 SNEGSKA (reference sequence). The CDR3 region is CSAHEQGARSETQYF. In DNA form, the CDR3 reads TGCAGTGCTCATGAACAGGGGGCGCGGTCGGAGACCCAGTACTTC.

This chain joins TRBV11-1 and TRBJ2-7; D not certain. In germline, CDR1 is SGHAT, CDR2 FQDESV (reference sequence). This CDR3 comprises 12 residues. Trimming removed 0 bases at V and 3 bases at J, with 3 bases between. The CDR3 region has the DNA TGTGCCAGCAGCTTAGCGCGCTACGAGCAGTACTTC. Its protein product is CASSLARYEQYF.

This clonotype was picked up a small number of times. This chain links TRBV11-2 with TRBJ1-1, with 8 bases identical to TRBD1. Germline values: CDR1 SGHAT, CDR2 FQNNGV. With V trimmed by 4 bases and J by 6 bases, 7 bases remained unmatched. The CDR3 loop spans 14 amino acids. This chain's CDR3 is CASSSQQGVSEAFF. CDR3 coding DNA: TGTGCCAGCAGCTCACAACAGGGGGTCTCTGAAGCTTTCTTT. Looking up the rest from reference TRBV11-2 and TRBJ1-1 gives the full variable domain: EAGVAQSPRYKIIEKRQSVAFWCNPISGHATLYWYQQILGQGPKLLIQFQNNGVVDDSQLPKDRFSAERLKGVDSTLKIQPAKLEDSAVYLCASSSQQGVSEAFFGQGTRLTVV.

The chain links TRBV6-5 to TRBJ1-5; no definite D call. Deletions cut 2 bases from V and 3 bases from J, with 11 bases between. CDR3 length: 15 residues. Looked up from germline, CDR1 is MNHEY and CDR2 is SVGAGI. CDR3 bases: TGTGCCAGCAGTTACGCGGACGGCCACAATCAGCCCCAGCATTTT. Translation gives CASSYADGHNQPQHF.

The chain combines TRBV24-1 with TRBJ2-7, with a weak D call TRBD2 (6 bases). This CDR3 comprises 18 residues. V was shortened by 2 bases and J by 3 bases, with 22 bases between the two germline ends. Germline loops: CDR1 KGHDR, CDR2 SFDVKD. CDR3 sequence (DNA): TGTGCCACCAGTGATTCGTGGCAGAGCCAGGCGGGGATCTACGAGCAGTACTTC. It codes for CATSDSWQSQAGIYEQYF.

The V and J genes are TRBV28 and TRBJ1-5, with TRBD1 as a possible D gene (5 bases). This CDR3 has 13 residues. Germline assignment: CDR1 MDHEN and CDR2 SYDVKM. V gave up 10 bases and J gave up 7 bases, with 17 bases separating them. In DNA, the CDR3 is TGTGCCACACTAATCCAGGGATTACAGCCCCAGCATTTT. Protein: CATLIQGLQPQHF. The full variable domain, in which reference TRBV28 and TRBJ1-5 provide the parts outside the CDR3, is DVKVTQSSRYLVKRTGEKVFLECVQDMDHENMFWYRQDPGLGLRLIYFSYDVKMKEKGDIPEGYSVSREKKERFSLILESASTNQTSMYLCATLIQGLQPQHFGDGTRLSIL.

This chain links TRBV28 with TRBJ2-3; D is perhaps TRBD2 (5 bases). V was clipped by 3 bases and J by 0 bases, with 16 bases between them. The CDR3 runs to 17 residues. CDR1 is MDHEN and CDR2 is SYDVKM in the germline V gene. The CDR3 DNA is TGTGCCAGCAGTTTTTTCGAGCGGCTAACTAGCACAGATACGCAGTATTTT. Its protein product is CASSFFERLTSTDTQYF.

This clonotype was seen a few times. V is TRBV6-5 and J is TRBJ1-3; TRBD1 matches at 11 bases. Unmatched junction bases numbered 7, after V lost 4 bases and J lost 2 bases. Looked up from germline, CDR1 is MNHEY and CDR2 is SVGAGI. The CDR3 spans 17 residues. The CDR3 here is CASSSRTGGHAGNTIYF. Written as DNA, the CDR3 is TGTGCCAGCAGTTCCCGGACAGGGGGCCACGCTGGAAACACCATATATTTT.

The chain combines TRBV6-5 with TRBJ1-2, with 8 bases fitting TRBD1. CDR3 length equals 14 residues. V was clipped by 4 bases and J by 4 bases; unmatched bases: 5. CDR1 and CDR2 from the germline V gene are MNHEY and SVGAGI. In DNA form, the CDR3 reads TGTGCCAGCAGTTCGACAGGGGCTATCTATGGCTACACCTTC. This codes for CASSSTGAIYGYTF.

The chain couples TRBV20-1 to TRBJ2-5; D is possibly TRBD1 (5 bases). Trimming removed 0 bases at V and 5 bases at J, with 16 bases between. In germline, CDR1 is DFQATT, CDR2 SNEGSKA (reference sequence). The CDR3 is 15 residues long. CDR3 coding DNA: TGCAGTGCTAGAGATCGGACAAGGGCCACTGAGACCCAGTACTTC. Translation gives CSARDRTRATETQYF.

The V gene is TRBV14, the J gene TRBJ1-2; D is undetermined. In germline, CDR1 is SGHDN, CDR2 FVKESK. This CDR3 contains 14 residues. The V and J ends lost 7 bases and 3 bases respectively, with 15 bases between them. The CDR3 is CASKDRAFHYGYTF. In DNA, the CDR3 is TGTGCCAGCAAGGACCGGGCTTTCCACTATGGCTACACCTTC.

V usage is TRBV18 and J usage is TRBJ2-5, with a tentative D call TRBD1 (5 bases). CDR1 is KGHSH and CDR2 is LQKENI in the germline V gene. The CDR3 extends over 15 amino acids. The V end was cut by 4 bases, the J end by 7 bases, with 19 bases between. The CDR3: CASSQFTGELGTQYF. CDR3 in DNA: TGTGCCAGCTCACAATTTACAGGAGAACTTGGGACCCAGTACTTC. Complete variable domain (other parts from reference TRBV18 and TRBJ2-5): NAGVMQNPRHLVRRRGQEARLRCSPMKGHSHVYWYRQLPEEGLKFMVYLQKENIIDESGMPKERFSAEFPKEGPSILRIQQVVRGDSAAYFCASSQFTGELGTQYFGPGTRLLVL.

V and J are TRBV6-1 and TRBJ1-2; D might be TRBD1 (6 bases). Trimming took off 10 bases at V and 4 bases at J, with 16 bases between the two ends. There are 13 residues in the CDR3. Germline V gene data show CDR1 as MNHNS and CDR2 as SASEGT. The CDR3: CATESPGAYGYTF. The CDR3 region has the DNA TGTGCCACCGAATCCCCAGGGGCCTATGGCTACACCTTC.

The sample holds a few counts of this clonotype. The rearrangement uses TRBV7-2 and TRBJ2-5, with D perhaps matching TRBD2 (5 bases). CDR1 is SGHTA and CDR2 is FQGNSA in the germline V gene. V was shortened by 6 bases and J by 4 bases, with 18 bases between the two germline ends. This CDR3 region has 15 residues. Here the CDR3 reads CASSSHGVGLETQYF. CDR3 bases: TGTGCCAGCAGTTCCCACGGGGTCGGATTAGAGACCCAGTACTTC.

In its sample, this clonotype was seen once. The rearrangement uses TRBV28 and TRBJ1-4; D is possibly TRBD1 (5 bases). The ends were cut back, 4 bases at V and 8 bases at J, with 20 bases in the middle. The CDR3 has 16 residues. Germline V CDR1 and CDR2: MDHEN, SYDVKM. The CDR3 DNA reads TGTGCCAGCAGTTCCCAGAATACTCTCGAGGGGGAAAAACTGTTTTTT. Translating it yields CASSSQNTLEGEKLFF. Full variable domain (missing parts from reference TRBV28 and TRBJ1-4): DVKVTQSSRYLVKRTGEKVFLECVQDMDHENMFWYRQDPGLGLRLIYFSYDVKMKEKGDIPEGYSVSREKKERFSLILESASTNQTSMYLCASSSQNTLEGEKLFFGSGTQLSVL.

Only one count was recorded for this clonotype. The CDR3 loop reads CASSDRGRFVTEAFF. The CDR3 DNA reads as TGTGCCAGTAGCGACAGGGGGCGTTTTGTCACTGAAGCTTTCTTT. The V and J genes are TRBV19 and TRBJ1-1; 10 nucleotides match TRBD1. The CDR3 is made up of 15 amino acids. V gave up 6 bases and J gave up 4 bases; unmatched junction bases: 8. From germline, CDR1 is LNHDA and CDR2 SQIVND (reference sequence). The full variable domain, completed using reference TRBV19 and TRBJ1-1, is DGGITQSPKYLFRKEGQNVTLSCEQNLNHDAMYWYRQDPGQGLRLIYYSQIVNDFQKGDIAEGYSVSREKKESFPLTVTSAQKNPTAFYLCASSDRGRFVTEAFFGQGTRLTVV.

The chain combines TRBV7-9 with TRBJ1-1; D not resolved. The CDR3 is made up of 16 amino acids. Trimming removed 3 bases at V and 8 bases at J, with 22 bases between. Looked up from germline, CDR1 is SEHNR and CDR2 is FQNEAQ (reference sequence). The CDR3 loop is CASSFPLWGLEEEAFF. The CDR3 DNA follows: TGTGCCAGCAGCTTCCCGCTGTGGGGTCTCGAGGAGGAAGCTTTCTTT.

The V gene is TRBV7-2, the J gene TRBJ2-1, with D unclear. The germline gives CDR1 SGHTA, CDR2 FQGNSA. This CDR3 region has 13 residues. V lost 6 bases and J 5 bases, leaving 11 bases between the germline ends. DNA of the CDR3: TGTGCCAGCAGACAAGGACGAGACAATGAGCAGTTCTTC. Translating it yields CASRQGRDNEQFF.

This clonotype was seen only once. The rearrangement links TRBV7-8 to TRBJ1-3; D call uncertain. V was shortened by 1 base and J by 8 bases, with 6 bases between the two germline ends. The CDR3 extends over 12 amino acids. Germline assignment: CDR1 SGHVS and CDR2 FQNEAQ. The CDR3 DNA follows: TGTGCCAGCAGCTTAGAGAGGGACACCATATATTTT. This sequence encodes CASSLERDTIYF.

The chain combines TRBV7-2 with TRBJ2-5, with 11 bases fitting TRBD2. Germline trimming cut 4 bases from V and 5 bases from J; bases unmatched to any gene: 6. The CDR3 runs to 15 residues. CDR1 and CDR2 from the germline V gene are SGHTA and FQGNSA. The CDR3 here is CASSSLAGEAETQYF. The CDR3 DNA is TGTGCCAGCAGCTCACTAGCGGGGGAAGCGGAGACCCAGTACTTC.

J is TRBJ1-5 and V is TRBV18; D ambiguous. In germline, CDR1 is KGHSH, CDR2 LQKENI. This CDR3 spans 15 amino acids. V lost 2 bases to trimming and J lost 1 base, with 9 bases between them. The CDR3 spells CASSPGVASNQPQHF. CDR3 sequence (DNA): TGTGCCAGCTCACCAGGGGTAGCCAGCAATCAGCCCCAGCATTTT.

A single count supports this clonotype. The chain combines TRBV7-9 with TRBJ2-3, with D tentatively TRBD2 (5 bases). CDR1 is SEHNR, CDR2 FQNEAQ, per germline (reference sequence). The CDR3 is 14 amino acids. V lost 3 bases to trimming and J lost 0 bases, with 7 bases between them. The CDR3 loop is CASSLEVSTDTQYF. CDR3 nucleotide sequence: TGTGCCAGCAGCTTGGAGGTTAGCACAGATACGCAGTATTTT.

This chain connects TRBV6-2 or TRBV6-3 to TRBJ1-4; D remains ambiguous. V gave up 7 bases and J gave up 8 bases, with 11 bases separating them. Germline V gene lookup returns CDR1 MNHEY and CDR2 SVGEGT. The CDR3 contains 12 residues. The DNA of the CDR3 is TGTGCCAGCACTGTACCCCCGGAAAAACTGTTTTTT. This translates into CASTVPPEKLFF.

This rearrangement joins TRBV24-1 to TRBJ1-2; 10 bases are shared with TRBD1. The CDR3 is 13 amino acids. V trimming: 7 bases; J trimming: 5 bases; junction bases outside the gene matches: 3. The V gene's germline CDR1 is KGHDR and CDR2 SFDVKD. The CDR3 here is CATSTGQGYGYTF. In DNA, the CDR3 is TGTGCCACCAGCACGGGACAGGGGTATGGCTACACCTTC.

This chain joins TRBV25-1 and TRBJ1-2, with a possible D match to TRBD1 (5 bases). The CDR3 extends over 14 amino acids. V lost 5 bases and J 8 bases, leaving 18 bases between the germline ends. Germline V gene sequence: CDR1 MGHDK, CDR2 SYGVNS. The CDR3 here is CASSRSGGAGGYTF. DNA of the CDR3: TGTGCCAGCAGTAGGAGTGGCGGGGCTGGGGGCTACACCTTC.